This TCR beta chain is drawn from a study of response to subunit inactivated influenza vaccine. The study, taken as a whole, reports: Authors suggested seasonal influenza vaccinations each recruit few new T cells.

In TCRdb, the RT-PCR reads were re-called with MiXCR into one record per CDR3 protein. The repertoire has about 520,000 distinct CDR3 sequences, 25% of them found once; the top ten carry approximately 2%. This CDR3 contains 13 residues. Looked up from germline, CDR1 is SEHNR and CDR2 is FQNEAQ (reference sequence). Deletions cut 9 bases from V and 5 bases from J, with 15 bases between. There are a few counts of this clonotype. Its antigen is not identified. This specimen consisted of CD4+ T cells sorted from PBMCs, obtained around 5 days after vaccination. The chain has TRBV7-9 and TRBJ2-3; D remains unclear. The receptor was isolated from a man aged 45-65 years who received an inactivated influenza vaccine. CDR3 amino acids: CASTHPERDTQYF. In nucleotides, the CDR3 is TGTGCCAGTACCCACCCGGAGAGAGATACGCAGTATTTT.